These T cell receptor beta chains were read from a single sample in a study of technical replicates of blood from a few donors. Profiling relied on immunoSEQ multiplex PCR, and the TCRdb table lists in-frame clones only, not all of them. The sample records 74,000 or so clones, over 80% being singletons. The sequencing sample was made of T cells isolated from PBMCs. All receptors come from a human donor in good health. Each CDR3 is given with its conserved first and last residue. The order of the fields is clone size, D gene, J gene, V gene, CDR3 protein, CDR3 DNA. D genes are given only for firm matches. Clone size, where shown, is once, few, many, or a class for clones that have expanded.

clone_size: NA
d_call: TRBD1
j_call: TRBJ1-1
v_call: TRBV6-1
cdr3_aa: CASNRGQGNTEAFF
cdr3_nt: TGTGCCAGCAACAGGGGGCAGGGGAACACTGAAGCTTTCTTT

clone_size: NA
d_call: NA
j_call: TRBJ2-1
v_call: TRBV5-6
cdr3_aa: CASSSWRGFSYNEQFF
cdr3_nt: TGTGCCAGCAGCTCTTGGCGCGGCTTCTCCTACAATGAGCAGTTCTTC

clone_size: NA
d_call: NA
j_call: TRBJ1-1
v_call: TRBV25-1
cdr3_aa: CASKQGRSTEAFF
cdr3_nt: TGTGCCAGCAAACAGGGTCGGAGCACTGAAGCTTTCTTT

clone_size: NA
d_call: NA
j_call: TRBJ2-7
v_call: TRBV4-1
cdr3_aa: CASSPTSTGNEQYF
cdr3_nt: TGCGCCAGCAGCCCAACCTCGACAGGTAACGAGCAGTACTTC

clone_size: few
d_call: TRBD2
j_call: TRBJ2-7
v_call: TRBV27
cdr3_aa: CASSPSGASSYEQYF
cdr3_nt: TGTGCCAGCAGCCCAAGCGGGGCGAGCTCCTACGAGCAGTACTTC

clone_size: NA
d_call: NA
j_call: TRBJ2-7
v_call: TRBV6-1
cdr3_aa: CASSEQNSYEQYF
cdr3_nt: TGTGCCAGCAGTGAGCAGAACTCCTACGAGCAGTACTTC

clone_size: NA
d_call: NA
j_call: TRBJ2-3
v_call: TRBV6-5
cdr3_aa: CASSSLSVLTDTQYF
cdr3_nt: TGTGCCAGCAGTTCTCTTAGTGTCCTCACAGATACGCAGTATTTT

clone_size: NA
d_call: TRBD2
j_call: TRBJ2-3
v_call: TRBV2
cdr3_aa: CASSEGRRLAAGDTQYF
cdr3_nt: TGTGCCAGCAGTGAAGGTCGCCGACTAGCGGCGGGGGATACGCAGTATTTT

clone_size: NA
d_call: TRBD1
j_call: TRBJ2-5
v_call: TRBV7-9
cdr3_aa: CASSLSTGEETQYF
cdr3_nt: TGTGCCAGCAGCCTATCCACAGGGGAAGAGACCCAGTACTTC

clone_size: NA
d_call: TRBD1
j_call: TRBJ2-2
v_call: TRBV7-2
cdr3_aa: CASSLRVGQGRTGELFF
cdr3_nt: TGTGCCAGCAGCTTACGGGTTGGACAGGGTCGCACCGGGGAGCTGTTTTTT

clone_size: NA
d_call: NA
j_call: TRBJ1-2
v_call: TRBV11-2
cdr3_aa: CASTQTLRGRRNGYTF
cdr3_nt: TGTGCCAGCACCCAAACTTTGCGGGGAAGGCGAAATGGCTACACCTTC

clone_size: NA
d_call: NA
j_call: TRBJ2-4
v_call: TRBV28
cdr3_aa: CASSLGTPLLKNIQYF
cdr3_nt: TGTGCCAGCAGTCTGGGGACACCACTCCTCAAAAACATTCAGTACTTC

clone_size: NA
d_call: TRBD2
j_call: TRBJ2-1
v_call: TRBV12-5
cdr3_aa: CASGAGSSGGEEQFF
cdr3_nt: TGTGCTAGTGGTGCGGGGAGTAGCGGGGGCGAAGAGCAGTTCTTC

clone_size: few
d_call: NA
j_call: TRBJ1-1
v_call: TRBV29-1
cdr3_aa: CSVDGGPDPEAFF
cdr3_nt: TGCAGCGTCGACGGGGGGCCCGACCCTGAAGCTTTCTTT

clone_size: NA
d_call: NA
j_call: TRBJ2-7
v_call: TRBV28
cdr3_aa: CASSYPARRGEQYF
cdr3_nt: TGTGCCAGCAGTTACCCGGCCCGCCGGGGGGAGCAGTACTTC

clone_size: NA
d_call: NA
j_call: TRBJ1-1
v_call: TRBV9
cdr3_aa: CASSVPPAGGWSTEAFF
cdr3_nt: TGTGCCAGCAGCGTACCTCCCGCTGGCGGTTGGAGCACTGAAGCTTTCTTT

clone_size: NA
d_call: TRBD2
j_call: TRBJ2-1
v_call: TRBV13
cdr3_aa: CASSLVRSGVLSYNEQFF
cdr3_nt: TGTGCCAGCAGCTTAGTGAGGAGCGGGGTACTCTCCTACAATGAGCAGTTCTTC

clone_size: NA
d_call: TRBD1
j_call: TRBJ2-5
v_call: TRBV6-5
cdr3_aa: CASSPGQGYETQYF
cdr3_nt: TGTGCCAGCAGTCCCGGACAGGGGTACGAGACCCAGTACTTC

clone_size: NA
d_call: NA
j_call: TRBJ2-1
v_call: TRBV4-1
cdr3_aa: CASSQTGVRDEQFF
cdr3_nt: TGCGCCAGCAGCCAAACCGGGGTTAGGGATGAGCAGTTCTTC

clone_size: NA
d_call: TRBD2
j_call: TRBJ2-1
v_call: TRBV29-1
cdr3_aa: CSALGSSGSQYEQFF
cdr3_nt: TGCAGCGCCCTGGGGTCTAGCGGGAGTCAGTATGAGCAGTTCTTC

clone_size: NA
d_call: NA
j_call: TRBJ2-7
v_call: TRBV12-2
cdr3_aa: CASRARDRATYEQYF
cdr3_nt: TGTGCAAGTCGCGCCAGAGACAGGGCGACCTACGAGCAGTACTTC

clone_size: NA
d_call: NA
j_call: TRBJ2-7
v_call: TRBV10-3
cdr3_aa: CAIRVGLTEDYEQYF
cdr3_nt: TGTGCCATCCGAGTGGGGCTGACAGAAGACTACGAGCAGTACTTC

clone_size: once
d_call: NA
j_call: TRBJ1-2
v_call: TRBV4-1
cdr3_aa: CASSQGGNRYGYTF
cdr3_nt: TGCGCCAGCAGCCAGGGGGGAAACCGCTATGGCTACACCTTC

clone_size: NA
d_call: TRBD1
j_call: TRBJ1-2
v_call: TRBV30
cdr3_aa: CAWTQGIYGYTF
cdr3_nt: TGTGCCTGGACACAGGGGATATATGGCTACACCTTC

clone_size: NA
d_call: NA
j_call: TRBJ1-1
v_call: TRBV7-9
cdr3_aa: CASSFNRAEAFF
cdr3_nt: TGTGCCAGCAGCTTCAACAGGGCCGAAGCTTTCTTT

clone_size: NA
d_call: NA
j_call: TRBJ2-7
v_call: TRBV30
cdr3_aa: CAWRGPDSLSYEQYF
cdr3_nt: TGTGCCTGGAGGGGCCCTGACAGCCTCTCCTACGAGCAGTACTTC

clone_size: few
d_call: TRBD1
j_call: TRBJ2-5
v_call: TRBV7-6
cdr3_aa: CASSLAPQGSGGETQYF
cdr3_nt: TGTGCCAGCAGCTTAGCGCCACAGGGGTCCGGTGGGGAGACCCAGTACTTC

clone_size: NA
d_call: NA
j_call: TRBJ2-7
v_call: TRBV4-2
cdr3_aa: CASSQEDSTYEQYF
cdr3_nt: TGTGCCAGCAGCCAAGAGGACAGCACCTACGAGCAGTACTTC

clone_size: NA
d_call: NA
j_call: TRBJ1-2
v_call: TRBV7-8
cdr3_aa: CASSRSTDSTYTF
cdr3_nt: TGTGCCAGCAGCCGTAGTACGGACAGCACCTACACCTTC

clone_size: NA
d_call: NA
j_call: TRBJ2-5
v_call: TRBV28
cdr3_aa: CASRRTLPKETQYF
cdr3_nt: TGTGCCAGCAGAAGGACTTTACCTAAAGAGACCCAGTACTTC

clone_size: NA
d_call: NA
j_call: TRBJ1-2
v_call: TRBV7-8
cdr3_aa: CASSPDADYGYTF
cdr3_nt: TGTGCCAGCAGCCCCGATGCGGACTATGGCTACACCTTC

clone_size: NA
d_call: TRBD2
j_call: TRBJ2-7
v_call: TRBV19
cdr3_aa: CASSRRTSGSLAHEQYF
cdr3_nt: TGTGCCAGTAGTCGACGGACTAGCGGGAGTCTCGCCCACGAGCAGTACTTC

clone_size: once
d_call: NA
j_call: TRBJ2-7
v_call: TRBV6-5
cdr3_aa: CASSSTSSYEQYF
cdr3_nt: TGTGCCAGCAGTTCGACAAGCTCCTACGAGCAGTACTTC

clone_size: NA
d_call: NA
j_call: TRBJ1-1
v_call: TRBV11-3
cdr3_aa: CASSPVGNTEAFF
cdr3_nt: TGTGCCAGCAGCCCGGTCGGGAACACTGAAGCTTTCTTT

clone_size: NA
d_call: NA
j_call: TRBJ2-1
v_call: TRBV6-5
cdr3_aa: CASSPTAGGNEQFF
cdr3_nt: TGTGCCAGCAGCCCGACTGCCGGCGGGAATGAGCAGTTCTTC

clone_size: once
d_call: TRBD1
j_call: TRBJ2-4
v_call: TRBV27
cdr3_aa: CASSPRGQVGDIQYF
cdr3_nt: TGTGCCAGCAGTCCCAGGGGGCAAGTCGGGGACATTCAGTACTTC

clone_size: NA
d_call: TRBD1
j_call: TRBJ2-3
v_call: TRBV10-1
cdr3_aa: CASSEGTGVDTQYF
cdr3_nt: TGCGCCAGCAGTGAGGGGACAGGTGTGGATACGCAGTATTTT

clone_size: once
d_call: NA
j_call: TRBJ2-7
v_call: TRBV6-1
cdr3_aa: CASSSWRTAYEQYF
cdr3_nt: TGTGCCAGCAGTAGTTGGCGGACAGCATACGAGCAGTACTTC

clone_size: NA
d_call: NA
j_call: TRBJ1-1
v_call: TRBV6-5
cdr3_aa: CASSRTGTEAFF
cdr3_nt: TGTGCCAGCAGCCGAACAGGGACTGAAGCTTTCTTT

clone_size: NA
d_call: TRBD1
j_call: TRBJ1-1
v_call: TRBV5-6
cdr3_aa: CASSSEQGIDTEAFF
cdr3_nt: TGTGCCAGCAGCTCGGAACAGGGGATCGACACTGAAGCTTTCTTT

clone_size: NA
d_call: NA
j_call: TRBJ2-3
v_call: TRBV5-6
cdr3_aa: CASSLETDTQYF
cdr3_nt: TGTGCCAGCAGCTTGGAAACTGATACGCAGTATTTT

clone_size: NA
d_call: TRBD1
j_call: TRBJ1-2
v_call: TRBV7-9
cdr3_aa: CASSPDRGQGLLIIGYTF
cdr3_nt: TGTGCCAGCAGCCCGGATAGGGGACAGGGGCTTTTAATAATTGGCTACACCTTC

clone_size: NA
d_call: NA
j_call: TRBJ2-1
v_call: TRBV9
cdr3_aa: CASSLQYNEQFF
cdr3_nt: TGTGCCAGCAGCTTACAGTACAATGAGCAGTTCTTC

clone_size: NA
d_call: NA
j_call: TRBJ1-4
v_call: TRBV6-4
cdr3_aa: CASSAGLATNEKLFF
cdr3_nt: TGTGCCAGCAGTGCAGGACTCGCAACTAATGAAAAACTGTTTTTT

clone_size: NA
d_call: TRBD1
j_call: TRBJ1-5
v_call: TRBV19
cdr3_aa: CASSIEAGGYQPQHF
cdr3_nt: TGTGCCAGTAGTATTGAGGCAGGGGGCTATCAGCCCCAGCATTTT